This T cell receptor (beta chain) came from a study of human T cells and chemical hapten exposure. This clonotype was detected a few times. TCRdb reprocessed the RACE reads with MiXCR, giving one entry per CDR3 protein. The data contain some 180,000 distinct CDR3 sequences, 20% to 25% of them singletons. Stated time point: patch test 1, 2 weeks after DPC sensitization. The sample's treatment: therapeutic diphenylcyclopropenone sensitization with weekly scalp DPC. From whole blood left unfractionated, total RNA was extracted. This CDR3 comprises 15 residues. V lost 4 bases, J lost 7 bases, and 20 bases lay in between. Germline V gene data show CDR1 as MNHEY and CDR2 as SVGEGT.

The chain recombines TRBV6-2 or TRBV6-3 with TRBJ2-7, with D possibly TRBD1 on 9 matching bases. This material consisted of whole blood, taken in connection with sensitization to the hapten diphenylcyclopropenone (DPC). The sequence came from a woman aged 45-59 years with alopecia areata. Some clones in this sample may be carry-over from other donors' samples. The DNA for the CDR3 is TGTGCCAGCAGTTTAGCGGGACAGGGAATAGGAGAGCAGTACTTC. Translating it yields CASSLAGQGIGEQYF.